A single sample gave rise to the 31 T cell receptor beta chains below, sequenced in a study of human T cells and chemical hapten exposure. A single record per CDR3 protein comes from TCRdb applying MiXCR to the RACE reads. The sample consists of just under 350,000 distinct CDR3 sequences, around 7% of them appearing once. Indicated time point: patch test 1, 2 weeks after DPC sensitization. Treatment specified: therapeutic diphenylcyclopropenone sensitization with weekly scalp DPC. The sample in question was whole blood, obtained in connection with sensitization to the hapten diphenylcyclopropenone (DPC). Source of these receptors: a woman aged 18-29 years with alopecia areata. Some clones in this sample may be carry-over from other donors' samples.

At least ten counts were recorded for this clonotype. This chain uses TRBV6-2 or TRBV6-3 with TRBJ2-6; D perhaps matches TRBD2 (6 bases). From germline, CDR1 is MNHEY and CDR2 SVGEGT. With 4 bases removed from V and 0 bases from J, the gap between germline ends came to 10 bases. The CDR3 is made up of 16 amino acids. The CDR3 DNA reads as TGTGCCAGCAGTTCGGAGGGATTCTCTGGGGCCAACGTCCTGACTTTC. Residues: CASSSEGFSGANVLTF.

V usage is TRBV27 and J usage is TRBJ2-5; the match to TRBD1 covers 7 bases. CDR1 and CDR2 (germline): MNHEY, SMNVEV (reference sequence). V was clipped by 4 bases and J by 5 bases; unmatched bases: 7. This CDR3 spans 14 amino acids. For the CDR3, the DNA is TGTGCCAGCAGTTGGAACAGGGGACAGGAGACCCAGTACTTC. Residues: CASSWNRGQETQYF.

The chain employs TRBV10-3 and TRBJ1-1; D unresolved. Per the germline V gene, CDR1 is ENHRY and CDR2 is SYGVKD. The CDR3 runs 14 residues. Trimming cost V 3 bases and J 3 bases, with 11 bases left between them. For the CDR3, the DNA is TGTGCCATCAGTGAAAGAAAGGGTGACACTGAAGCTTTCTTT. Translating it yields CAISERKGDTEAFF.

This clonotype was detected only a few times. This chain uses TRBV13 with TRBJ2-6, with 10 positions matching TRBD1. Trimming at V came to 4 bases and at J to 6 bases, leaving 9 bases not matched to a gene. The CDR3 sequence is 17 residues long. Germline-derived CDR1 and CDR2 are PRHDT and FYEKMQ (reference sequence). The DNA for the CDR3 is TGTGCCAGCAGCTCGTCCCGGGACAGGGGCCAGGCCAACGTCCTGACTTTC. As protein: CASSSSRDRGQANVLTF. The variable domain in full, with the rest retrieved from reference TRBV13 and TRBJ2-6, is AAGVIQSPRHLIKEKRETATLKCYPIPRHDTVYWYQQGPGQDPQFLISFYEKMQSDKGSIPDRFSAQQFSDYHSELNMSSLELGDSALYFCASSSSRDRGQANVLTFGAGSRLTVL.

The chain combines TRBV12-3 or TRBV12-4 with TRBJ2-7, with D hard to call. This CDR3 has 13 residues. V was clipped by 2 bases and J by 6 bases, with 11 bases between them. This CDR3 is CASSLLHRPEQYF. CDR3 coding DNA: TGTGCCAGCAGTTTACTCCACCGTCCCGAGCAGTACTTC.

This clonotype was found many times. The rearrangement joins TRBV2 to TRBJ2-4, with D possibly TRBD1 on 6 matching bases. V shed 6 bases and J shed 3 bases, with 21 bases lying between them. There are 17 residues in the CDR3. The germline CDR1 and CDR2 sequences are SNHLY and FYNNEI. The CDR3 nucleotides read TGTGCCAGCAGGAGGACCCCTCAAAGGGGGATCAAAAACATTCAGTACTTC. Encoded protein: CASRRTPQRGIKNIQYF. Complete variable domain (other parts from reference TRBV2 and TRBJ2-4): EPEVTQTPSHQVTQMGQEVILRCVPISNHLYFYWYRQILGQKVEFLVSFYNNEISEKSEIFDDQFSVERPDGSNFTLKIRSTKLEDSAMYFCASRRTPQRGIKNIQYFGAGTRLSVL.

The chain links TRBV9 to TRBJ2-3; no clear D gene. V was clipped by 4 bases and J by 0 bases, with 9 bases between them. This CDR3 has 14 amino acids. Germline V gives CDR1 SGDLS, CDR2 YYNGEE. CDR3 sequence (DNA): TGTGCCAGCAGCCAGCAGCCAAGCACAGATACGCAGTATTTT. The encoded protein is CASSQQPSTDTQYF.

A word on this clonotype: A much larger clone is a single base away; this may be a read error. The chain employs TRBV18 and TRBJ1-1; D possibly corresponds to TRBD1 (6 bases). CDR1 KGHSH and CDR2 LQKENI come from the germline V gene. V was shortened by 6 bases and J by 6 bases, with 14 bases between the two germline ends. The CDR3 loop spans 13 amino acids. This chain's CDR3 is CASSLRGAAEAFF. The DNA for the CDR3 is TGTGCCAGCTCTCTACGGGGGGCAGCTGAAGCTTTCTTT.

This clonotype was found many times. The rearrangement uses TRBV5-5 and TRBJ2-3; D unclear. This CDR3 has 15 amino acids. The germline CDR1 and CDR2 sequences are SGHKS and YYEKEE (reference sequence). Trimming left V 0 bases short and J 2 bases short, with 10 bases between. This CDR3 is CASSLGSSFTDTQYF. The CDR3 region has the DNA TGTGCCAGCAGCTTGGGGAGTAGCTTCACAGATACGCAGTATTTT.

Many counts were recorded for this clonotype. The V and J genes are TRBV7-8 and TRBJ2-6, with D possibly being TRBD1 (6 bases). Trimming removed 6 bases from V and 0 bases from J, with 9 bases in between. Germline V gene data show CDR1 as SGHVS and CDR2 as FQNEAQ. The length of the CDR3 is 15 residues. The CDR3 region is CASRQGDSGANVLTF. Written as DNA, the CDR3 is TGTGCCAGCAGACAGGGTGACTCTGGGGCCAACGTCCTGACTTTC.

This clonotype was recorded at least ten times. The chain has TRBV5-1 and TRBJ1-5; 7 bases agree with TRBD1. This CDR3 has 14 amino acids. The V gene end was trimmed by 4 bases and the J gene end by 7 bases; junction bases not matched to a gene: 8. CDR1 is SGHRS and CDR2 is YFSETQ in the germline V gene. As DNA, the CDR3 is TGCGCCAGCAGCCCTGGGACAGCTAACCAGCCCCAGCATTTT. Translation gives CASSPGTANQPQHF.

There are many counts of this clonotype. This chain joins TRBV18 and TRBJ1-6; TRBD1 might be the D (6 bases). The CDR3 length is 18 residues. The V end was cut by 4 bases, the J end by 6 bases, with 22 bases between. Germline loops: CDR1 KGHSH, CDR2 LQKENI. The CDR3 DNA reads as TGTGCCAGCTCACGGGACAAAAAATTCCCCGGGAGTAATTCACCCCTCCACTTT. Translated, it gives CASSRDKKFPGSNSPLHF.

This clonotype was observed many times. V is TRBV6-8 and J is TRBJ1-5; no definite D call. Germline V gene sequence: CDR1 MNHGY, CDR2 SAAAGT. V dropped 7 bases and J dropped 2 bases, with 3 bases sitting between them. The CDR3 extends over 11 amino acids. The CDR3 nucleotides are TGTGCCAGCAAGGGCAATCAGCCCCAGCATTTT. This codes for CASKGNQPQHF.

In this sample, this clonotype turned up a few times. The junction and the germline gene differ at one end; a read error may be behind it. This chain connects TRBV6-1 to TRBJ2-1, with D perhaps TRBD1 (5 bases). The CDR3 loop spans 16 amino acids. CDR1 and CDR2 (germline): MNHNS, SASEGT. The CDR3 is CASSEQGRASDGLNYF. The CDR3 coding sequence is TGTGCCAGCAGTGAGCAGGGTCGGGCGTCGGATGGCCTGAATTACTTC.

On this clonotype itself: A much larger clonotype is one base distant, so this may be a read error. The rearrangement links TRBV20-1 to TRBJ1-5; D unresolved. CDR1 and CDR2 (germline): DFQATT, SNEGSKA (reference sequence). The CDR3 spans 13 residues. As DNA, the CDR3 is TGCAATGCTGGTACTTATAGCAATCAGCCCCAGCATTTT. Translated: CNAGTYSNQPQHF.

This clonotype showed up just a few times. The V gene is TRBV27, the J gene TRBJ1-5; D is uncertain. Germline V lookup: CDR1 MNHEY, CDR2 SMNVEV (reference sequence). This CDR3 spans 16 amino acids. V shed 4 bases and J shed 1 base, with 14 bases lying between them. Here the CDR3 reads CASSSTYSGSNQPQHF. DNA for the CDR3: TGTGCCAGCAGTTCCACCTATAGTGGGAGCAATCAGCCCCAGCATTTT.

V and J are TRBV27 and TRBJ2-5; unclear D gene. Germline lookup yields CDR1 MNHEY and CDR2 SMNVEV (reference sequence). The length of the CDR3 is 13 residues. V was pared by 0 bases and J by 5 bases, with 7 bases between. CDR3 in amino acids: CASSLSSRETQYF. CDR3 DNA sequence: TGTGCCAGCAGTTTATCATCCCGGGAGACCCAGTACTTC.

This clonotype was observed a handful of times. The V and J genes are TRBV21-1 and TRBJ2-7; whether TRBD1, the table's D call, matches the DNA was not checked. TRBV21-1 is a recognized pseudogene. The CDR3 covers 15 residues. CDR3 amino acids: CASSIRDRVCFEQYF. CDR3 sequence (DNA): TGTGCCAGCAGTATCCGGGACCGAGTATGTTTCGAGCAGTACTTC.

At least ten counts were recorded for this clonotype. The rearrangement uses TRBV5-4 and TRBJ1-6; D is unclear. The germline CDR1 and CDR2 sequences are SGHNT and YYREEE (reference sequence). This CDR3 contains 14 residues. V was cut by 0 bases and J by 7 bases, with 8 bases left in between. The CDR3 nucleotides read TGTGCCAGCAGCTTGGATAGAGTAAATTCACCCCTCCACTTT. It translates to CASSLDRVNSPLHF.

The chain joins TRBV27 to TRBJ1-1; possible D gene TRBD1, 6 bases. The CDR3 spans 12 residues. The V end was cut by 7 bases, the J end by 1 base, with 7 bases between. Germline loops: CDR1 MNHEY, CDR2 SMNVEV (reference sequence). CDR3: CASTGQNTEAFF. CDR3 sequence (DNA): TGTGCCAGCACGGGACAGAACACTGAAGCTTTCTTT.

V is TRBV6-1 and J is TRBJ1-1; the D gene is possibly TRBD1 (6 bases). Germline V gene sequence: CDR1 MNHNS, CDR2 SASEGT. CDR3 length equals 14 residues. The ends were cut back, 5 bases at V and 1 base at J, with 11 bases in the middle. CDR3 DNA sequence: TGTGCCAGCAGTATCGGGGGGGCGAACACTGAAGCTTTCTTT. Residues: CASSIGGANTEAFF.

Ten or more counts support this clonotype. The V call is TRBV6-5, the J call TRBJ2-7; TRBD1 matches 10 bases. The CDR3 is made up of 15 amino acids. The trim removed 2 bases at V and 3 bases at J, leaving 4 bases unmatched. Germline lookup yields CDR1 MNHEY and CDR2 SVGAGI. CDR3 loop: CASSYDGTGVYEQYF. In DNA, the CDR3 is TGTGCCAGCAGTTACGACGGGACAGGGGTCTACGAGCAGTACTTC.

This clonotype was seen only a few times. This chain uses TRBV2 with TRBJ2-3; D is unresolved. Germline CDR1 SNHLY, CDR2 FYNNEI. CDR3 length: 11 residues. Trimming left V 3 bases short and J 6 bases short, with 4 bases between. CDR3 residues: CASSEVDTQYF. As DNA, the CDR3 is TGTGCCAGCAGTGAGGTGGATACGCAGTATTTT.

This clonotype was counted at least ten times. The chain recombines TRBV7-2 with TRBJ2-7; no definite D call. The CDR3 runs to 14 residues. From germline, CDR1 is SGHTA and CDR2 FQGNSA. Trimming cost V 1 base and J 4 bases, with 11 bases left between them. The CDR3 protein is CASSLGRTAYEQYF. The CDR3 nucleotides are TGTGCCAGCAGCTTAGGACGGACGGCATACGAGCAGTACTTC.

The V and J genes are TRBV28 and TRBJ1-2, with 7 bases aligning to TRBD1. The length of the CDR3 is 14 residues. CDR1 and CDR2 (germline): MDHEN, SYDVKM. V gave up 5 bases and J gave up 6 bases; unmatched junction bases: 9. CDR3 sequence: CASSLLDRPDGYTF. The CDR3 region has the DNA TGTGCCAGCAGTCTCTTGGACAGGCCGGATGGCTACACCTTC.

The CDR3 sequence is CASSEAKGTEAFF. The DNA of the CDR3 is TGTGCCAGCTCGGAGGCAAAGGGCACTGAAGCTTTCTTT. V is TRBV7-2 and J is TRBJ1-1; D unclear. The V gene lost 8 bases and the J gene lost 4 bases, with 14 bases spanning the gap. CDR1 is SGHTA, CDR2 FQGNSA, per germline. The CDR3 covers 13 residues. Based on the CDR3 plus reference TRBV7-2 and TRBJ1-1, the full variable domain is GAGVSQSPSNKVTEKGKDVELRCDPISGHTALYWYRQSLGQGLEFLIYFQGNSAPDKSGLPSDRFSAERTGGSVSTLTIQRTQQEDSAVYLCASSEAKGTEAFFGQGTRLTVV.

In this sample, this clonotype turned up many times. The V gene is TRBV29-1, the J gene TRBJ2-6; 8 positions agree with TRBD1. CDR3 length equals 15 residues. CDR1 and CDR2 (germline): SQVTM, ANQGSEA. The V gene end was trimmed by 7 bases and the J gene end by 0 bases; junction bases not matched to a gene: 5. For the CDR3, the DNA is TGCAGCGCCGGGACAGGAAGCTCTGGGGCCAACGTCCTGACTTTC. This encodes CSAGTGSSGANVLTF.

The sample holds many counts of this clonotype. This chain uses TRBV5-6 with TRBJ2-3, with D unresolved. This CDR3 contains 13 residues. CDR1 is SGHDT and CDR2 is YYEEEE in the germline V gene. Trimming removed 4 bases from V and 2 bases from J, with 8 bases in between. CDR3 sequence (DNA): TGTGCCAGCAGCCCCCTCATCACAGATACGCAGTATTTT. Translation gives CASSPLITDTQYF.

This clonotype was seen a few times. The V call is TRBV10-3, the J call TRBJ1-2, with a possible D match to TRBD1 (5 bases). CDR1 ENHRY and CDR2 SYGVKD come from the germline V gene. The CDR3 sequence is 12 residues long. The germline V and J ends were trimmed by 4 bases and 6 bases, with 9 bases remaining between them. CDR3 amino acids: CAISAGQNGYTF. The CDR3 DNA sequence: TGTGCCATCAGTGCGGGGCAAAATGGCTACACCTTC.

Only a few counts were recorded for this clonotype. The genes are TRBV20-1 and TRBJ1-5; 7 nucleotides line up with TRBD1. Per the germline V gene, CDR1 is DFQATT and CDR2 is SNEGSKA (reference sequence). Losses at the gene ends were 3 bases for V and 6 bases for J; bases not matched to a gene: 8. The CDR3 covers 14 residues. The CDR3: CSAREGAAGQPQHF. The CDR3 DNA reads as TGCAGTGCTAGGGAGGGGGCGGCAGGTCAGCCCCAGCATTTT.

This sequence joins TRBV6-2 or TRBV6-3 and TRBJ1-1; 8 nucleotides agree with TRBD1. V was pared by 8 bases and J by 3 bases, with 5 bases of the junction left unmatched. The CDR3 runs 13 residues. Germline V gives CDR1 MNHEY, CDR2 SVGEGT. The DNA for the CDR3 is TGTGCCAGCTCGACAGGGGACTACACTGAAGCTTTCTTT. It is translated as CASSTGDYTEAFF.